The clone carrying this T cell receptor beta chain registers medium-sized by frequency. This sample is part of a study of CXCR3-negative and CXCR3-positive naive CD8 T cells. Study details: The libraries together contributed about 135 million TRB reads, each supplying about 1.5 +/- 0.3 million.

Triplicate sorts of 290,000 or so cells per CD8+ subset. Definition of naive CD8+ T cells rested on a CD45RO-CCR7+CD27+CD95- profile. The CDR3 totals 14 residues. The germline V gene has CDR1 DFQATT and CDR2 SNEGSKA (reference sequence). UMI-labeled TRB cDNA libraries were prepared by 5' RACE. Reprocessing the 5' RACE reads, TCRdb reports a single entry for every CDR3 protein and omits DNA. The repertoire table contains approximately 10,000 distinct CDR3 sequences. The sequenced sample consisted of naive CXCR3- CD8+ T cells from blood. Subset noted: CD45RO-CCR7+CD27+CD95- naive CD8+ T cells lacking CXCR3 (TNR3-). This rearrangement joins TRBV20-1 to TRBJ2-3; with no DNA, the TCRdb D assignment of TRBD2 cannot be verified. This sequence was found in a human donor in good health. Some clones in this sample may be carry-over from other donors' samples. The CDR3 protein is CSASLAANTDTQYF.